Detailed here is one T cell receptor (beta chain). The data derive from a study of blood T cell repertoires in COVID-19. About the study: The study drew acute and convalescent COVID-19 samples from the United States, Italy and Spain.

Methods used by the authors: By means of reference gene primer amplification, nucleated cell counts were estimated. Method: immunoSEQ multiplex PCR; TCRdb's copy keeps in-frame clones and lacks some. That table is the source of V, J and clone size, and D and trimming were worked out from the DNA. The data contain 230,000 or so clones, about nine tenths of them singletons. The study recruited people aged roughly 18 to 95 years across about two dozen US areas. This TCR came from a woman between 40 and 50 years old with acute COVID-19. Sequenced sample: PBMCs or T cells enriched from blood (not recorded which).

CDR3 nucleotide sequence: TGTGCCAGCAGCTTTGGACAGGGCTACGAGCAGTACTTC. It yields the protein CASSFGQGYEQYF. The rearrangement links TRBV7-2 to TRBJ2-7, with 8 bases aligning to TRBD1. J lost 3 bases, V lost 3 bases, and 1 base had no gene match. Germline-derived CDR1 and CDR2 are SGHTA and FQGNSA. This CDR3 comprises 13 residues.